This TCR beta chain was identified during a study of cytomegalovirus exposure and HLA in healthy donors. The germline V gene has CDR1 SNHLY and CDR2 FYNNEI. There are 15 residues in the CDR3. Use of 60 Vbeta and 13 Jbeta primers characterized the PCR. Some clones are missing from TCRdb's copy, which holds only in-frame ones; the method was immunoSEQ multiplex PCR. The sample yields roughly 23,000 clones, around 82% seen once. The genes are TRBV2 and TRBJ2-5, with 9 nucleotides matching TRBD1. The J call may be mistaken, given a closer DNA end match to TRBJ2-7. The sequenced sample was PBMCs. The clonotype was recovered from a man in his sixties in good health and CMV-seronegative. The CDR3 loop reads CASITTGTGRVEQYF. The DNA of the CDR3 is TGTGCCAGCATTACCACCGGGACAGGGAGGGTCGAGCAGTACTTC.